Listed below are T cell receptor beta chains from one sample, sequenced in a study of T cells in Graves' hyperthyroidism and ophthalmopathy. MiXCR, run by TCRdb on the multiplex PCR reads, gives a single entry per CDR3 protein. There are about 520,000 distinct CDR3 sequences in the sample; around 24% occur only once, and about 11% lies in the top ten. The sample taken for sequencing was blood. All receptors come from a woman aged 30 to 39 with Graves' ophthalmopathy. The CDR3 runs from the conserved cysteine through the conserved F or W. The D gene is left open where the match is weak. Clone size, where shown, is once, few, many, or a class for clones that have expanded.

v_gene	len	d_gene	abundance	j_gene	CDR3aa	CDR3nt
TRBV10-1	17	TRBD1	many	TRBJ2-2	CASRPGQGGPRPGELFF	TGCGCCAGCAGACCGGGACAAGGGGGCCCCAGACCGGGGGAGCTGTTTTTT
TRBV28	18	.	few	TRBJ1-1	CASSFSVFVGLSYTEAFF	TGTGCCAGCAGTTTTTCCGTGTTTGTGGGCCTTTCTTACACTGAAGCTTTCTTT
TRBV6-1	14	.	.	TRBJ2-4	CASRENPAKNIQYF	TGTGCCAGCAGAGAAAACCCAGCCAAAAACATTCAGTACTTC
TRBV30	11	.	many	TRBJ2-7	CAWSPDYEQYF	TGTGCCTGGAGTCCAGACTACGAGCAGTACTTC
TRBV20-1	14	.	.	TRBJ1-1	CSARPLGDHTEAFF	TGCAGTGCTAGACCCCTGGGGGACCACACTGAAGCTTTCTTT
TRBV3-1	13	TRBD1	.	TRBJ2-2	CASGTGRGGELFF	TGTGCCAGCGGGACAGGGCGGGGCGGGGAGCTGTTTTTT
TRBV9	18	.	.	TRBJ1-1	CASSVEPRGWGMATEAFF	TGTGCCAGCAGCGTAGAGCCGAGAGGTTGGGGGATGGCCACTGAAGCTTTCTTT
TRBV6-1	12	TRBD1	many	TRBJ2-7	CASTRGQGEQYF	TGTGCCAGCACCAGGGGACAGGGCGAGCAGTACTTC
TRBV4-1	17	.	many	TRBJ2-5	CASSQEPPAGALETQYF	TGCGCCAGCAGCCAAGAACCTCCGGCGGGGGCCCTAGAGACCCAGTACTTC
TRBV6-1	13	.	.	TRBJ1-1	CAITHRENTEAFF	TGTGCCATCACCCACAGGGAGAACACTGAAGCTTTCTTT
TRBV6-5	15	.	once	TRBJ1-1	CASSYSIGSTTEAFF	TGTGCCAGCAGTTACAGTATAGGGAGTACCACTGAAGCTTTCTTT
TRBV6-1	17	TRBD1	few	TRBJ1-5	CASSEAGGTALNQPQHF	TGTGCCAGCAGTGAAGCCGGCGGGACAGCATTAAATCAGCCCCAGCATTTT
TRBV12-3/TRBV12-4	14	.	many	TRBJ2-5	CASKPGRDQETQYF	TGTGCCAGCAAGCCCGGACGTGACCAAGAGACCCAGTACTTC
TRBV19	13	.	many	TRBJ1-5	CASSRGGHQPQHF	TGTGCCAGTAGTAGGGGGGGTCATCAGCCCCAGCATTTT
TRBV20-1	12	TRBD2	.	TRBJ2-7	CSASDASGRNLF	TGCAGTGCCTCGGATGCTAGCGGGAGAAACCTTTTC
TRBV12-3/TRBV12-4	13	.	few	TRBJ2-7	CASSQGRKYEQYF	TGTGCCAGCAGCCAGGGACGGAAATACGAGCAGTACTTC
TRBV15	14	TRBD1	.	TRBJ2-7	CATSREGQTYEQYF	TGTGCCACCAGCAGAGAGGGACAGACGTACGAGCAGTACTTC
TRBV12-3/TRBV12-4	11	.	many	TRBJ2-2	CASTENGELFF	TGTGCCAGCACTGAGAACGGGGAGCTGTTTTTT
TRBV7-9	15	TRBD1	many	TRBJ1-1	CASSPPTGQNTEAFF	TGTGCCAGCAGCCCACCGACAGGGCAGAACACTGAAGCTTTCTTT
TRBV29-1	14	TRBD1	few	TRBJ1-5	CSVLDRGFGQPQHF	TGCAGCGTCCTCGACAGGGGGTTCGGTCAGCCCCAGCATTTT
TRBV9	14	.	once	TRBJ1-5	CASSETRGGQPQHF	TGTGCCAGCAGCGAAACCAGGGGTGGTCAGCCCCAGCATTTT
TRBV3-1	13	.	few	TRBJ2-7	CASSQGWQDEQYF	TGTGCCAGCAGCCAAGGGTGGCAGGACGAGCAGTACTTC
TRBV20-1	14	.	many	TRBJ2-5	CSAMGARGQETQYF	TGCAGTGCTATGGGGGCCCGGGGACAAGAGACCCAGTACTTC
TRBV6-1	15	TRBD2	.	TRBJ2-7	CASSEKSGRAHEQYF	TGTGCCAGCAGTGAAAAAAGCGGGAGAGCCCACGAGCAGTACTTC
TRBV7-9	12	.	.	TRBJ2-2	CASGLDTGELFF	TGTGCCAGCGGACTTGACACCGGGGAGCTGTTTTTT
TRBV27	14	.	many	TRBJ1-5	CASSPTRLNQPQHF	TGTGCCAGCAGTCCAACCAGGCTCAATCAGCCCCAGCATTTT
TRBV28	12	.	.	TRBJ1-5	CASSSRLGPQHF	TGTGCCAGCAGTTCCAGACTAGGACCCCAGCATTTT
TRBV5-1	20	.	few	TRBJ1-1	CASSPTEPGPPKIMNTEAFF	TGCGCCAGCAGCCCCACTGAGCCGGGACCTCCGAAGATCATGAACACTGAAGCTTTCTTT
TRBV12-5	16	TRBD1	.	TRBJ1-5	CASGLLIGQGTQPQHF	TGTGCTAGTGGTTTGTTGATCGGACAGGGTACTCAGCCCCAGCATTTT